The rows below give T cell receptor beta chains drawn from one sample of a study of beta chain features in type 1 diabetes. This table comes from immunoSEQ multiplex PCR, and its TCRdb copy is limited to in-frame clones, with some not included. The table shows roughly 450,000 clones, with roughly an eighth occurring only once. The sequencing input was naive CD4+ T cells from blood. Every receptor here comes from a woman aged 18-30 years in good health. CDR3s include the opening cysteine and the closing phenylalanine or tryptophan. The order of the fields is D gene, clone size, J gene, V gene, CDR3 protein, CDR3 DNA. The D gene is left open where the match is weak. Size is omitted from some rows. Given values are once, few, many or a class for expanded clones.

>TRBD1|few|TRBJ2-1|TRBV9
CASSVGVGTVNEQFF
TGTGCCAGCAGCGTAGGCGTAGGGACAGTCAATGAGCAGTTCTTC
>TRBD2|few|TRBJ2-5|TRBV9
CASSATSGRETQYF
TGTGCCAGCAGCGCGACTAGCGGGAGGGAGACCCAGTACTTC
>NA|NA|TRBJ1-2|TRBV25-1
CASSAADNNYGYTF
TGTGCCAGCAGTGCGGCGGATAATAACTATGGCTACACCTTC
>TRBD2|NA|TRBJ2-1|TRBV7-9
CASRSSGSNEQFF
TGTGCCAGCAGGTCTAGCGGGAGCAATGAGCAGTTCTTC
>NA|many|TRBJ2-4|TRBV7-9
CASSYSGAARLVKNIQYF
TGTGCCAGCAGCTACAGTGGTGCCGCCCGCCTTGTCAAAAACATTCAGTACTTC
>NA|NA|TRBJ1-4|TRBV7-8
CASSTRQETNEKLFF
TGTGCCAGCAGCACCCGACAGGAAACTAATGAAAAACTGTTTTTT
>NA|NA|TRBJ2-1|TRBV4-3
CASSQDPWIDNEQFF
TGCGCCAGCAGCCAAGATCCGTGGATCGACAATGAGCAGTTCTTC
>TRBD2|few|TRBJ2-1|TRBV29-1
CSVEDNSGSSYNEQFF
TGCAGCGTTGAAGACAATAGCGGGAGCTCCTACAATGAGCAGTTCTTC
>NA|NA|TRBJ2-1|TRBV7-2
CASSFGYNEQFF
TGTGCCAGCAGCTTTGGCTACAATGAGCAGTTCTTC
>NA|few|TRBJ2-5|TRBV4-1
CASSQGRLETQYF
TGCGCCAGCAGCCAAGGACGATTGGAGACCCAGTACTTC
>NA|NA|TRBJ2-2|TRBV14
CASRRTTNTGELFF
TGTGCCAGCAGACGTACTACGAACACCGGGGAGCTGTTTTTT
>NA|NA|TRBJ1-1|TRBV5-1
CASSLYRGRGTEAFF
TGCGCCAGCAGCCTCTATAGGGGAAGGGGGACTGAAGCTTTCTTT
>NA|NA|TRBJ1-4|TRBV4-1
CASSQDYRGRDEKLFF
TGCGCCAGCAGCCAAGATTATAGGGGACGGGACGAAAAACTGTTTTTT
>NA|NA|TRBJ2-5|TRBV9
CASSSSGGQPQETQYF
TGTGCCAGCAGCTCTAGTGGTGGACAGCCGCAAGAGACCCAGTACTTC
>TRBD1|NA|TRBJ2-3|TRBV9
CASSVRGGQGGPDTQYF
TGTGCCAGCAGCGTGCGAGGGGGACAGGGAGGCCCAGATACGCAGTATTTT
>NA|few|TRBJ1-5|TRBV7-3
CASSLLRGNQPQHF
TGTGCCAGCAGCTTACTGAGGGGCAATCAGCCCCAGCATTTT
>NA|NA|TRBJ2-5|TRBV29-1
CSVVGDSTYQETQYF
TGCAGCGTTGTTGGTGACAGCACGTACCAAGAGACCCAGTACTTC
>NA|NA|TRBJ2-2|TRBV4-2
CASSQDYRGATGELFF
TGTGCCAGCAGCCAAGATTACCGGGGGGCCACCGGGGAGCTGTTTTTT
>NA|NA|TRBJ2-7|TRBV21-1
CASILQGSHEQYF
TGTGCCAGCATACTACAGGGGTCCCACGAGCAGTACTTC
>TRBD1|few|TRBJ1-5|TRBV18
CASHGQGTTQPQHF
TGTGCCAGTCACGGACAGGGGACGACTCAGCCCCAGCATTTT
>TRBD2|few|TRBJ2-7|TRBV4-3
CASSQAILAGSGEQYF
TGCGCCAGCAGCCAAGCAATACTAGCGGGATCGGGCGAGCAGTACTTC
>NA|NA|TRBJ2-5|TRBV27
CASSAGETQYF
TGTGCCAGCAGTGCCGGGGAGACCCAGTACTTC
>NA|NA|TRBJ2-7|TRBV27
CASSLYREKAYEQYF
TGTGCCAGCAGTTTATACAGGGAAAAAGCCTACGAGCAGTACTTC
>NA|NA|TRBJ2-3|TRBV5-1
CASSLAAATSTDTQYF
TGCGCCAGCAGCTTGGCGGCGGCGACTAGCACAGATACGCAGTATTTT
>NA|NA|TRBJ2-7|TRBV10-3
CAISESGVEQYF
TGTGCCATCAGTGAGTCAGGGGTCGAGCAGTACTTC
>NA|few|TRBJ1-1|TRBV7-9
CASSSLGGTEAFF
TGTGCCAGCAGCTCGCTAGGGGGCACTGAAGCTTTCTTT
>NA|NA|TRBJ2-1|TRBV29-1
CSVEALSGHGMFF
TGCAGCGTTGAAGCTCTAAGCGGCCATGGGATGTTCTTC
>NA|few|TRBJ2-6|TRBV7-2
CASSSAVTLSGANVLTF
TGTGCCAGCAGCTCGGCCGTAACACTCTCTGGGGCCAACGTCCTGACTTTC
>NA|NA|TRBJ2-4|TRBV4-1
CASSPGRVEAKNIQYF
TGCGCCAGCAGCCCTGGGAGAGTGGAAGCCAAAAACATTCAGTACTTC
>NA|few|TRBJ2-5|TRBV9
CASSVGGPWEETQYF
TGTGCCAGCAGCGTAGGTGGCCCCTGGGAAGAGACCCAGTACTTC
>NA|NA|TRBJ1-2|TRBV19
CASSIDGAYGYTF
TGTGCCAGTAGTATCGACGGAGCCTATGGCTACACCTTC
>NA|NA|TRBJ1-3|TRBV10-3
CAISDLIVNSGNTIYF
TGTGCCATCAGTGATCTTATTGTAAACTCTGGAAACACCATATATTTT
>TRBD2|few|TRBJ2-1|TRBV10-3
CAIFEGGMDEQFF
TGTGCCATCTTTGAGGGAGGGATGGATGAGCAGTTCTTC
>NA|few|TRBJ2-4|TRBV5-1
CASSSILAKNIQYF
TGCGCCAGCAGCAGTATACTAGCCAAAAACATTCAGTACTTC
>NA|few|TRBJ2-1|TRBV4-1
CASSSIRDTSSSYNEQFF
TGCGCCAGCAGCAGCATCCGGGACACCTCAAGCTCCTACAATGAGCAGTTCTTC
>NA|few|TRBJ2-5|TRBV18
CASSPLSARQETQYF
TGTGCCAGCTCACCACTTTCAGCCCGCCAAGAGACCCAGTACTTC
>NA|few|TRBJ2-3|TRBV18
CASSLSDTQYF
TGTGCCAGCTCACTATCGGATACGCAGTATTTT
>NA|few|TRBJ2-3|TRBV29-1
CSVEDQTDTQYF
TGCAGCGTTGAAGACCAGACAGATACGCAGTATTTT
>TRBD1|NA|TRBJ2-6|TRBV25-1
CASRRTGTSGANVLTF
TGTGCCAGCCGACGGACAGGGACGTCTGGGGCCAACGTCCTGACTTTC
>NA|few|TRBJ1-1|TRBV18
CASSPPGPAEAFF
TGTGCCAGCTCACCGCCGGGGCCGGCGGAAGCTTTCTTT
>NA|NA|TRBJ2-7|TRBV19
CASSKRTAVDEQYF
TGTGCCAGTAGTAAAAGGACAGCGGTGGACGAGCAGTACTTC
>NA|few|TRBJ1-5|TRBV4-3
CASSQVGNGPQHF
TGCGCCAGCAGCCAAGTGGGGAATGGGCCCCAGCATTTT
>TRBD1|few|TRBJ2-1|TRBV5-1
CASSRQGDNEQFF
TGCGCCAGCAGCCGACAGGGGGACAATGAGCAGTTCTTC
>NA|NA|TRBJ1-1|TRBV14
CASSQDTRFNTEAFF
TGTGCCAGCAGCCAAGATACCAGGTTTAACACTGAAGCTTTCTTT
>NA|NA|TRBJ2-1|TRBV11-2
CASSLALVVEQFF
TGTGCCAGCAGCTTAGCACTAGTGGTTGAGCAGTTCTTC
>NA|NA|TRBJ2-3|TRBV4-3
CASSQGRPTDTQYF
TGCGCCAGCAGCCAAGGACGGCCCACAGATACGCAGTATTTT
>NA|few|TRBJ1-4|TRBV7-8
CASSLAGPGAHEKLFF
TGTGCCAGCAGCTTAGCTGGTCCAGGGGCACATGAAAAACTGTTTTTT
>TRBD1|few|TRBJ2-3|TRBV7-9
CASSWGDRITDTQYF
TGTGCCAGCAGCTGGGGGGACAGGATCACAGATACGCAGTATTTT
>NA|few|TRBJ2-1|TRBV4-3
CASSQEGWDGDNEQFF
TGCGCCAGCAGCCAAGAGGGGTGGGACGGAGACAATGAGCAGTTCTTC
>NA|NA|TRBJ2-5|TRBV29-1
CSVVHPQETQYF
TGCAGCGTAGTACACCCTCAAGAGACCCAGTACTTC
>TRBD2|NA|TRBJ2-5|TRBV5-1
CASQSGNKETQYF
TGCGCCAGCCAGAGCGGGAACAAAGAGACCCAGTACTTC
>TRBD2|few|TRBJ2-1|TRBV6-1
CASTLTSGSLNEQFF
TGTGCCAGCACTTTAACTAGCGGGAGCCTCAATGAGCAGTTCTTC
>TRBD1|few|TRBJ2-1|TRBV7-9
CASSTSTGDPSYNEQFF
TGTGCCAGCAGCACCTCGACAGGGGACCCCTCCTACAATGAGCAGTTCTTC
>TRBD1|few|TRBJ1-6|TRBV7-2
CASSQRQGAFSPLHF
TGTGCCAGCAGCCAACGACAGGGCGCCTTCTCCCCCCTCCACTTT